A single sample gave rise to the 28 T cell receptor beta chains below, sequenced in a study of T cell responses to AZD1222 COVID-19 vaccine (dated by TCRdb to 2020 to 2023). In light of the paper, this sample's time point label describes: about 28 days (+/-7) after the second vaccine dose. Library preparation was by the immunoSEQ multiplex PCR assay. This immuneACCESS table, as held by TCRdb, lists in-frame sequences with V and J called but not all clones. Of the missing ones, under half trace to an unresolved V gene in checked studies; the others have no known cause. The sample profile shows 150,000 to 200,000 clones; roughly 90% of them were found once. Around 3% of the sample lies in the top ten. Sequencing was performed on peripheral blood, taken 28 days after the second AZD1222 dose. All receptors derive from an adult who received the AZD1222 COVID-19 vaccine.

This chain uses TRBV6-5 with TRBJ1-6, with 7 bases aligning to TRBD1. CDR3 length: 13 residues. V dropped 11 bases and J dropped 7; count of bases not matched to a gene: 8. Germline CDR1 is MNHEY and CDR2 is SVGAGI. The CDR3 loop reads CAATETGNSPLHF. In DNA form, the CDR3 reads TGTGCCGCGACCGAGACAGGGAATTCACCCCTCCACTTT.

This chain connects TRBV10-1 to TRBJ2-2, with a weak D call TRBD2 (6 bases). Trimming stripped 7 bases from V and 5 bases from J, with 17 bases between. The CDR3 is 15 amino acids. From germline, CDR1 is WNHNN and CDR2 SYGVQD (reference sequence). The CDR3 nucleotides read TGCGCCAGCACAATGGAGGGAGTGAGAACCGGGGAGCTGTTTTTT. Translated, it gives CASTMEGVRTGELFF.

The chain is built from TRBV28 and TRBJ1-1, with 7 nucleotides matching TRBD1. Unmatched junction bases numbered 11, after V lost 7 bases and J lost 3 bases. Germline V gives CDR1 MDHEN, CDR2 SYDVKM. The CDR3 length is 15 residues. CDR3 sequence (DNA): TGTGCCAGCAACCTTCCACAGGGGCGTTACACTGAAGCTTTCTTT. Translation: CASNLPQGRYTEAFF.

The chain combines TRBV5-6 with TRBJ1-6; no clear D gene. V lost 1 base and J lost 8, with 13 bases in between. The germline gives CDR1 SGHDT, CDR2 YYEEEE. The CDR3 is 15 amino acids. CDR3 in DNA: TGTGCCAGCAGCTTGCGAGGGAAAAACGATTCACCCCTCCACTTT. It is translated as CASSLRGKNDSPLHF.

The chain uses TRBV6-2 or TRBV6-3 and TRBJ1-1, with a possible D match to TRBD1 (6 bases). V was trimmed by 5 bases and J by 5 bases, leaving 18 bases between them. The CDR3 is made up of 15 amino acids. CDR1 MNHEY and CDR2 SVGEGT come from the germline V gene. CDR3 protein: CASSTGDRRGTEAFF. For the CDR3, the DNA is TGTGCCAGCAGTACCGGGGACCGGAGGGGGACTGAAGCTTTCTTT.

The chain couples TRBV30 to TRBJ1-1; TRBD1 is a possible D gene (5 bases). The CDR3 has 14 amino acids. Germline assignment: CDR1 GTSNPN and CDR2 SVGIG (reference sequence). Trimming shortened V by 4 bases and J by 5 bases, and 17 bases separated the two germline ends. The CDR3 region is CAWTGRGEGTEAFF. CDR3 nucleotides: TGTGCCTGGACGGGGAGGGGCGAAGGAACTGAAGCTTTCTTT.

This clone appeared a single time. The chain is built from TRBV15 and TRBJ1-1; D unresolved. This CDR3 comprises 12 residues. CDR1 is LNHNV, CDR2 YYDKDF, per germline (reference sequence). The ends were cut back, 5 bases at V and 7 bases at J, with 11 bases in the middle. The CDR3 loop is CATSESRVEAFF. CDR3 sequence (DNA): TGTGCCACCAGCGAGAGTCGGGTTGAAGCTTTCTTT.

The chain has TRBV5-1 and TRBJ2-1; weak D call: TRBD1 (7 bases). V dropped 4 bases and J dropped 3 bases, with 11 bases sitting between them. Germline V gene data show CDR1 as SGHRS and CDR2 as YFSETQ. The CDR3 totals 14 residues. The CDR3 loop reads CASSGQGGYNEQFF. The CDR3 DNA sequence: TGCGCCAGCAGCGGTCAGGGGGGCTACAATGAGCAGTTCTTC.

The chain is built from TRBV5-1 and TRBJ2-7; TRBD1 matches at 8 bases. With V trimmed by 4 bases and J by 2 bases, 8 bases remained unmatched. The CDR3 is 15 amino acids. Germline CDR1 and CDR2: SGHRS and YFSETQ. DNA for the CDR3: TGCGCCAGCAGCCTAACAGGGGGGACTGCCTACGAGCAGTACTTC. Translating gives CASSLTGGTAYEQYF.

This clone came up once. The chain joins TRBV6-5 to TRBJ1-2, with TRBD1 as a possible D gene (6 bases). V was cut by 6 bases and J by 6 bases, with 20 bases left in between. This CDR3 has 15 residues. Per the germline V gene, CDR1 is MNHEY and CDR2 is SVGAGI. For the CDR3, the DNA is TGTGCCAGCAGGCCACCCGGACAGCTGAATAATGGCTACACCTTC. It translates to CASRPPGQLNNGYTF.

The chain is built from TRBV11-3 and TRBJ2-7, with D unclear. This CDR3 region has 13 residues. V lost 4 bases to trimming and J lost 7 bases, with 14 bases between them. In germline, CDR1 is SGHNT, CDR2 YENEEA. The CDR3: CASSSPPDLEQYF. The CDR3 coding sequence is TGTGCCAGCAGCTCCCCCCCGGATTTGGAGCAGTACTTC.

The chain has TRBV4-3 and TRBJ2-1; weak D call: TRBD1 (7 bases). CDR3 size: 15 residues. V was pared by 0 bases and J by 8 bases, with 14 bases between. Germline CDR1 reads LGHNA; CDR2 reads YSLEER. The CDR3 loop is CASSQDFRGVYEQFF. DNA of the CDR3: TGCGCCAGCAGCCAAGATTTCAGGGGGGTCTATGAGCAGTTCTTC.

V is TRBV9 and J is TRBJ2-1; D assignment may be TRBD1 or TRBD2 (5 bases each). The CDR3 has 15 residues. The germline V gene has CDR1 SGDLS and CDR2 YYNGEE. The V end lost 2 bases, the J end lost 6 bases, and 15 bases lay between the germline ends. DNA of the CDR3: TGTGCCAGCAGCGTCGAGGGGTTTTGGGGCAATGAGCAGTTCTTC. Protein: CASSVEGFWGNEQFF.

The DNA of the CDR3 is TGCGCCAGCAGCCTATACAGGGGTTTTGTCACTGAAGCTTTCTTT. Translation gives CASSLYRGFVTEAFF. The chain uses TRBV5-1 and TRBJ1-1; 7 nucleotides align to TRBD1. This CDR3 has 15 residues. Germline lookup yields CDR1 SGHRS and CDR2 YFSETQ. J was trimmed by 4 bases and V by 4 bases; bases with no gene match: 10.

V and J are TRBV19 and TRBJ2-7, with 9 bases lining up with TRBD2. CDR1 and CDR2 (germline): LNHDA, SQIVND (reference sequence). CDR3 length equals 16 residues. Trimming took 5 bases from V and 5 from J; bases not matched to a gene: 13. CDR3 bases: TGTGCCAGTAGTTCCCCCGGGACTAGCCGTTTTCACGAGCAGTACTTC. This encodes CASSSPGTSRFHEQYF.

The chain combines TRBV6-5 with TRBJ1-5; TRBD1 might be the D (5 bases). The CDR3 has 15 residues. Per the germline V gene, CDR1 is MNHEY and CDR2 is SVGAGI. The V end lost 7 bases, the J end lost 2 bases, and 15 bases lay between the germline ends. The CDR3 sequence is CASKSRESGNQPQHF. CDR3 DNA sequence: TGTGCCAGCAAGAGCAGGGAGTCGGGCAATCAGCCCCAGCATTTT.

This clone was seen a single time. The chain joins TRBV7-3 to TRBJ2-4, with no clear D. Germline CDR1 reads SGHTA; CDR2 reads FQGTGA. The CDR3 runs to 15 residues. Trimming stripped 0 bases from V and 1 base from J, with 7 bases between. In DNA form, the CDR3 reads TGTGCCAGCAGCTTAACGCTGGGGGCCAAAAACATTCAGTACTTC. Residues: CASSLTLGAKNIQYF.

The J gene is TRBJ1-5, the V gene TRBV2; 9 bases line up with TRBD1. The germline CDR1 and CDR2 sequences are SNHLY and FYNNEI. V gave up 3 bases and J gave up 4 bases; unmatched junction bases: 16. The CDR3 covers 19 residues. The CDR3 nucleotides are TGTGCCAGCAGTGATGACTTCCAGCCCGGGACAGGGCCAAATCAGCCCCAGCATTTT. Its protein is CASSDDFQPGTGPNQPQHF.

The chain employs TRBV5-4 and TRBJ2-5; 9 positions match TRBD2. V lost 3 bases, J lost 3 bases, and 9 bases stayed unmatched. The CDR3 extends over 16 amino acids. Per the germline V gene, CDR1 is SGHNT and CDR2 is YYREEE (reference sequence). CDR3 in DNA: TGTGCCAGCAGCTGGGGTACGGCTAGCGGGAAAGAGACCCAGTACTTC. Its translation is CASSWGTASGKETQYF.

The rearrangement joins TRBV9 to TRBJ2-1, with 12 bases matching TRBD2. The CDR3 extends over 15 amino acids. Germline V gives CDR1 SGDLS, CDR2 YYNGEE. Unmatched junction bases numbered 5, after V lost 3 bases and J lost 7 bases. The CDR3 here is CASSDRTSGINEQFF. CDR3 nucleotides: TGTGCCAGCAGCGACCGGACTAGCGGGATTAATGAGCAGTTCTTC.

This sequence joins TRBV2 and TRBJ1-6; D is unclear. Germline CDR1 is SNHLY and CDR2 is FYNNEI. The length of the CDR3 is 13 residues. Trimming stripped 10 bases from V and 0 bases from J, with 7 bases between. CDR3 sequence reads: CATLGSYNSPLHF. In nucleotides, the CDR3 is TGTGCCACGCTGGGCTCCTATAATTCACCCCTCCACTTT.

In nucleotides, the CDR3 is TGTGCCAGCAGAAAGAGCGGGAGTACCGACCTCAATGAGCAGTTCTTC. Translating gives CASRKSGSTDLNEQFF. V gene TRBV7-3 combines with J gene TRBJ2-1; 8 positions agree with TRBD2. The CDR3 runs to 16 residues. V shed 6 bases, J shed 6 bases, and the junction held 13 bases outside the gene matches. Germline assignment: CDR1 SGHTA and CDR2 FQGTGA. Full variable domain (outside the CDR3, taken from reference TRBV7-3 and TRBJ2-1): GAGVSQTPSNKVTEKGKYVELRCDPISGHTALYWYRQSLGQGPEFLIYFQGTGAADDSGLPNDRFFAVRPEGSVSTLKIQRTERGDSAVYLCASRKSGSTDLNEQFFGPGTRLTVL.

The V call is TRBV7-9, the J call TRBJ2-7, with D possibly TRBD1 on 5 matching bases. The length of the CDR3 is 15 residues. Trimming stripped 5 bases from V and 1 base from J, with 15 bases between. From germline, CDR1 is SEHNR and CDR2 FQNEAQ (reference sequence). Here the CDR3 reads CASSPKIRVSYEQYF. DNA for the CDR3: TGTGCCAGCAGCCCTAAAATCAGGGTTTCCTACGAGCAGTACTTC.

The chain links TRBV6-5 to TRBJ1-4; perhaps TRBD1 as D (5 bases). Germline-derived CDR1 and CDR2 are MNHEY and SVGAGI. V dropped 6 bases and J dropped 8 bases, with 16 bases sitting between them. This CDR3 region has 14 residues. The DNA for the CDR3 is TGTGCCAGCAGGCGGACTGCTGGGGGGGAAAAACTGTTTTTT. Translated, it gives CASRRTAGGEKLFF.

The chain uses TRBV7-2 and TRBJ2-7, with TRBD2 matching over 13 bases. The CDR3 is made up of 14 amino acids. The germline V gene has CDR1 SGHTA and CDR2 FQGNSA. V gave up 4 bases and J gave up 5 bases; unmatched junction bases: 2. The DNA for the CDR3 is TGTGCCAGCAGCTCCGGACTAGCGGGAGACGAGCAGTACTTC. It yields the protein CASSSGLAGDEQYF.

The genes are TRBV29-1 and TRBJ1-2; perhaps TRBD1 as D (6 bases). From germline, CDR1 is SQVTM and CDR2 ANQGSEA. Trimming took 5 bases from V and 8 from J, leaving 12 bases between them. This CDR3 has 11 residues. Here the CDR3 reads CSVPGDFGYTF. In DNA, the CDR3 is TGCAGCGTTCCAGGGGATTTCGGCTACACCTTC.

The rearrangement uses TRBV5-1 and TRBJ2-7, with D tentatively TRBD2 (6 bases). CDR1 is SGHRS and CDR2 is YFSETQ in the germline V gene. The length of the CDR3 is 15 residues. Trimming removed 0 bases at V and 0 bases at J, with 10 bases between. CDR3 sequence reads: CASSLGDWISYEQYF. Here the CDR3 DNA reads TGCGCCAGCAGCTTGGGGGACTGGATCTCCTACGAGCAGTACTTC.

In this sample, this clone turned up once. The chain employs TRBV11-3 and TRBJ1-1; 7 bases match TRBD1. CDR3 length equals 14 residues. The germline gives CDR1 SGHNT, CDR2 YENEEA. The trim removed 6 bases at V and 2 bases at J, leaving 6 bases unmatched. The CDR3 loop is CASSPGGLNTEAFF. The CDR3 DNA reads TGTGCCAGCAGTCCAGGGGGATTAAACACTGAAGCTTTCTTT.